Each of the 30 T cell receptor beta chains below was sequenced from the same sample in a study of Ad26.COV2.S vaccination and SARS-CoV-2 variants. The treatment is: 15 to 20 received Ad26.COV2.S at low or high dose, single or two shots; several received placebo; per-sample allocation not given. Repertoires come from day 63 after the first vaccine or placebo injection. Assay: immunoSEQ multiplex PCR; the TCRdb copy retains only in-frame clones and omits some. Of 440,000 or so clones in the sample, 90% were seen once. The specimen comprised peripheral blood, sampled in a trial of Ad26.COV2.S vaccine versus placebo. The receptors were gathered from a person between 18 and 59 years old who received the Ad26.COV2.S COVID-19 vaccine or a placebo.

This clone was counted only a few times. The identical CDR3 is also encoded by other nucleotide sequences in the sample. The chain combines TRBV28 with TRBJ1-5; a weak D match, TRBD1 (6 bases). Germline V gene sequence: CDR1 MDHEN, CDR2 SYDVKM. The CDR3 extends over 13 amino acids. V dropped 2 bases and J dropped 6 bases, with 8 bases sitting between them. As DNA, the CDR3 is TGTGCCAGCAGTTTAAGGGGGTTTCAGCCCCAGCATTTT. It is translated as CASSLRGFQPQHF.

This clone was seen a few times. The chain joins TRBV4-1 to TRBJ2-7, with TRBD1 as a possible D gene (5 bases). Trimming stripped 1 base from V and 3 bases from J, with 10 bases between. Germline CDR1 MGHRA, CDR2 YSYEKL. CDR3 length: 14 residues. The CDR3 nucleotides are TGCGCCAGCAGCCAAGGGGGCGCGTTCTACGAGCAGTACTTC. Amino acids: CASSQGGAFYEQYF.

As regards this clone: This sample includes further DNA sequences coding for the same CDR3. The rearrangement links TRBV4-3 to TRBJ2-7; TRBD2 aligns across 10 bases. The V gene's germline CDR1 is LGHNA and CDR2 YSLEER. J lost 3 bases, V lost 1 base, and 3 bases had no gene match. The CDR3 runs to 15 residues. CDR3 in DNA: TGCGCCAGCAGCCAAGGGAGCGGGAGGGGCTACGAGCAGTACTTC. It codes for CASSQGSGRGYEQYF.

The chain carries TRBV29-1 and TRBJ2-7, with TRBD2 matching 10 bases. CDR1 is SQVTM and CDR2 is ANQGSEA in the germline V gene. Germline trimming cut 6 bases from V and 3 bases from J; bases unmatched to any gene: 11. The CDR3 covers 15 residues. The CDR3 nucleotides are TGCAGCGTCGTCCTAGCGGGAGTATTCCTCTACGAGCAGTACTTC. This encodes CSVVLAGVFLYEQYF.

The sample holds one count of this clone. This chain joins TRBV20-1 and TRBJ2-7; D may correspond to TRBD1 or TRBD2 (7 bases each). Germline loops: CDR1 DFQATT, CDR2 SNEGSKA (reference sequence). The CDR3 has 14 residues. Trimming took 3 bases from V and 4 from J, leaving 16 bases between them. CDR3 residues: CSASSGRGGYEQYF. The CDR3, as DNA: TGCAGTGCTAGTAGTGGCAGGGGGGGGTACGAGCAGTACTTC.

The V call is TRBV4-2, the J call TRBJ2-6; unclear D gene. The CDR3 is 13 amino acids. V gave up 3 bases and J gave up 4 bases, with 4 bases separating them. Germline assignment: CDR1 LGHNA and CDR2 YNFKEQ. The CDR3 protein is CASSQVGANVLTF. CDR3 bases: TGTGCCAGCAGCCAGGTCGGGGCCAACGTCCTGACTTTC.

V usage is TRBV3-1 (or the pseudogene TRBV3-2) and J usage is TRBJ2-3; 10 bases match TRBD2. The germline V gene encodes CDR1 LGHDT and CDR2 YNNKEL (reference sequence). V lost 4 bases, J lost 5 bases, and 3 bases stayed unmatched. The CDR3 has 14 amino acids. CDR3 in amino acids: CASSLAGGGDTQYF. In DNA form, the CDR3 reads TGTGCCAGCAGCCTAGCGGGAGGAGGAGATACGCAGTATTTT.

In its sample, this clone was seen a few times. The rearrangement joins TRBV18 to TRBJ1-2; D remains unclear. Germline CDR1 KGHSH, CDR2 LQKENI. The CDR3 loop spans 16 amino acids. The V gene lost 3 bases and the J gene lost 2 bases, with 16 bases spanning the gap. The CDR3 coding sequence is TGTGCCAGCTCACCTACAACGGCCCCTGTAAACTATGGCTACACCTTC. Residues: CASSPTTAPVNYGYTF.

The genes are TRBV24-1 and TRBJ2-6; TRBD1 matches 8 bases. V dropped 4 bases and J dropped 0; count of bases not matched to a gene: 7. This CDR3 comprises 18 residues. Germline values: CDR1 KGHDR, CDR2 SFDVKD. The CDR3 reads CATSEPQGAHSGANVLTF. The CDR3 DNA reads TGTGCCACCAGTGAACCGCAGGGGGCCCACTCTGGGGCCAACGTCCTGACTTTC.

The J gene is TRBJ2-7, the V gene TRBV27; a possible D gene is TRBD2 (5 bases). V was clipped by 3 bases and J by 5 bases, with 5 bases between them. Germline lookup yields CDR1 MNHEY and CDR2 SMNVEV (reference sequence). The CDR3 length is 11 residues. CDR3 region: CASSFGDEQYF. As DNA, the CDR3 is TGTGCCAGCAGTTTCGGGGACGAGCAGTACTTC.

The gene calls are TRBV10-3 and TRBJ2-1; TRBD1 aligns across 7 bases. Germline trimming cut 8 bases from V and 6 bases from J; bases unmatched to any gene: 13. This CDR3 has 15 residues. Looked up from germline, CDR1 is ENHRY and CDR2 is SYGVKD. CDR3 sequence reads: CAIADAGTEGNEQFF. The CDR3 bases are TGTGCCATCGCCGACGCCGGGACAGAAGGCAATGAGCAGTTCTTC.

V usage is TRBV19 and J usage is TRBJ1-2; D possibly corresponds to TRBD1 (6 bases). Trimming pared 3 bases from V and 7 bases from J, leaving 18 bases between. The CDR3 runs to 15 residues. Looked up from germline, CDR1 is LNHDA and CDR2 is SQIVND (reference sequence). CDR3: CASSMGATGFGGYTF. DNA of the CDR3: TGTGCCAGTAGTATGGGGGCGACAGGTTTTGGTGGCTACACCTTC. Together with reference TRBV19 and TRBJ1-2, the CDR3 gives the full variable domain: DGGITQSPKYLFRKEGQNVTLSCEQNLNHDAMYWYRQDPGQGLRLIYYSQIVNDFQKGDIAEGYSVSREKKESFPLTVTSAQKNPTAFYLCASSMGATGFGGYTFGSGTRLTVV.

V is TRBV27 and J is TRBJ2-3; the match to TRBD2 covers 8 bases. Germline V gene sequence: CDR1 MNHEY, CDR2 SMNVEV (reference sequence). Unmatched junction bases numbered 2, after V lost 2 bases and J lost 4 bases. The CDR3 consists of 14 residues. CDR3 in DNA: TGTGCCAGCAGTTTAAAAGCGGGAGCAGATACGCAGTATTTT. This codes for CASSLKAGADTQYF.

The chain is built from TRBV4-2 and TRBJ2-5; 14 bases match TRBD2. Losses at the gene ends were 4 bases for V and 3 bases for J; bases not matched to a gene: 7. The CDR3 covers 17 residues. Germline V gives CDR1 LGHNA, CDR2 YNFKEQ. The CDR3 spells CASSPGTSGRVEETQYF. The CDR3, as DNA: TGTGCCAGCAGCCCCGGGACTAGCGGGAGAGTGGAAGAGACCCAGTACTTC.

The CDR3, as DNA: TGTGCCTGGAGTGGGACCGCCCCTTTCAATGAGCAGTTCTTC. Translating it yields CAWSGTAPFNEQFF. The chain couples TRBV30 to TRBJ2-1; D is undetermined. V was cut by 1 base and J by 6 bases, with 13 bases left in between. CDR1 and CDR2 from the germline V gene are GTSNPN and SVGIG (reference sequence). The CDR3 totals 14 residues.

This chain connects TRBV6-2 or TRBV6-3 to TRBJ2-7; TRBD1 matches 9 bases. The CDR3 sequence is 15 residues long. Germline lookup yields CDR1 MNHEY and CDR2 SVGEGT. V shed 6 bases, J shed 4 bases, and the junction held 10 bases outside the gene matches. The CDR3 reads CASSDPGQGLYEQYF. CDR3 coding DNA: TGTGCCAGCAGCGATCCGGGACAGGGATTGTACGAGCAGTACTTC.

V is TRBV28 and J is TRBJ2-5; D unresolved. There are 14 residues in the CDR3. V lost 5 bases and J lost 7, with 17 bases in between. Germline loops: CDR1 MDHEN, CDR2 SYDVKM. CDR3: CASSQPLSARTQYF. CDR3 in DNA: TGTGCCAGCAGTCAACCTTTATCGGCTAGGACCCAGTACTTC.

The chain couples TRBV7-2 to TRBJ2-5, with 7 bases aligning to TRBD1. The CDR3 covers 15 residues. CDR1 is SGHTA, CDR2 FQGNSA, per germline. V shed 6 bases and J 1 base; nucleotides not matched to a gene: 8. The CDR3 protein is CASRSGQSTQETQYF. The DNA of the CDR3 is TGTGCCAGCAGGTCGGGACAGTCCACCCAAGAGACCCAGTACTTC.

The CDR3 bases are TGTGCCAGCGCCAAGGGATTAATGAACACTGAAGCTTTCTTT. Protein sequence: CASAKGLMNTEAFF. This sequence joins TRBV27 and TRBJ1-1; no firm D call. CDR3 size: 14 residues. Germline loops: CDR1 MNHEY, CDR2 SMNVEV (reference sequence). V lost 8 bases and J lost 0, with 13 bases in between.

Details on this clone: One end of the junction is discordant with germline, which a read error may explain. The DNA for the CDR3 is TGTGCCAGCACGGGGGCTAGCAGAGATACGCAGTATTTT. As protein: CASTGASRDTQYF. The rearrangement joins TRBV7-2 to TRBJ2-3, with D perhaps TRBD1 or TRBD2 (6 bases each). Germline V lookup: CDR1 SGHTA, CDR2 FQGNSA. The CDR3 is made up of 13 amino acids.

V gene TRBV5-4 combines with J gene TRBJ2-1; TRBD2 agrees at 11 bases. The CDR3 is made up of 18 amino acids. J was trimmed by 9 bases and V by 0 bases; bases with no gene match: 14. The germline gives CDR1 SGHNT, CDR2 YYREEE (reference sequence). The DNA of the CDR3 is TGTGCCAGCAGCTTGGGAAAATTAGGACTAGCGGGTGTTGGTGAGCAGTTCTTC. Residues: CASSLGKLGLAGVGEQFF.

This rearrangement joins TRBV7-9 to TRBJ2-7; 14 bases are shared with TRBD2. The CDR3 contains 18 residues. Per the germline V gene, CDR1 is SEHNR and CDR2 is FQNEAQ (reference sequence). Trimming cost V 4 bases and J 2 bases; bases outside gene matches: 10. The CDR3 DNA follows: TGTGCCAGCAGCTCAGGATCGGGACTAGCGGGGGCACCCTACGAGCAGTACTTC. Amino acid sequence: CASSSGSGLAGAPYEQYF.

This chain joins TRBV11-2 and TRBJ2-3; the D gene is possibly TRBD2 (6 bases). This CDR3 comprises 11 residues. The germline gives CDR1 SGHAT, CDR2 FQNNGV. Trimming removed 5 bases from V and 10 bases from J, with 10 bases in between. CDR3 sequence: CASSPGLAQYF. In DNA form, the CDR3 reads TGTGCCAGCAGCCCGGGACTGGCGCAGTATTTT.

This chain joins TRBV18 and TRBJ2-1, with D unclear. From germline, CDR1 is KGHSH and CDR2 LQKENI. V dropped 0 bases and J dropped 3 bases, with 6 bases sitting between them. This CDR3 has 14 amino acids. The CDR3 region has the DNA TGTGCCAGCTCACCACCATCCGACTACAATGAGCAGTTCTTC. Its protein is CASSPPSDYNEQFF.

This clone has a handful of counts. The chain is built from TRBV5-1 and TRBJ1-1; D ambiguous. The germline V gene encodes CDR1 SGHRS and CDR2 YFSETQ. The CDR3 totals 15 residues. Trimming took 1 base from V and 6 from J, leaving 16 bases between them. CDR3 region: CASSLSVGLVSEAFF. The CDR3 DNA reads TGCGCCAGCAGCTTGTCGGTAGGGCTGGTCTCTGAAGCTTTCTTT.

V is TRBV10-3 and J is TRBJ2-6; 7 nucleotides agree with TRBD1. Germline CDR1 ENHRY, CDR2 SYGVKD. The CDR3 loop spans 18 amino acids. V lost 0 bases, J lost 2 bases, and 7 bases stayed unmatched. CDR3 coding DNA: TGTGCCATCAGTGAGTCGACAGGGCAATATGCTGGGGCCAACGTCCTGACTTTC. Amino acids: CAISESTGQYAGANVLTF.

The J gene is TRBJ2-5, the V gene TRBV5-1; D is uncertain. V was shortened by 4 bases and J by 3 bases, with 10 bases between the two germline ends. CDR1 SGHRS and CDR2 YFSETQ come from the germline V gene. CDR3 length: 13 amino acids. CDR3 nucleotides: TGCGCCAGCAGCGTCGGTTATAAAGAGACCCAGTACTTC. The encoded protein is CASSVGYKETQYF. The variable domain in full, with the rest retrieved from reference TRBV5-1 and TRBJ2-5, is KAGVTQTPRYLIKTRGQQVTLSCSPISGHRSVSWYQQTPGQGLQFLFEYFSETQRNKGNFPGRFSGRQFSNSRSEMNVSTLELGDSALYLCASSVGYKETQYFGPGTRLLVL.

The genes are TRBV7-2 and TRBJ2-1; D unclear. This CDR3 has 12 residues. V lost 3 bases and J lost 4, with 4 bases in between. Per germline, CDR1 SGHTA and CDR2 FQGNSA. This chain's CDR3 is CASSFAYNEQFF. The CDR3, as DNA: TGTGCCAGCAGCTTCGCGTACAATGAGCAGTTCTTC.

V gene TRBV5-4 combines with J gene TRBJ2-2; 11 nucleotides line up with TRBD2. The CDR3 length is 18 residues. With 0 bases clipped from V and 4 bases from J, the junction kept 8 bases outside the gene matches. CDR1 is SGHNT and CDR2 is YYREEE in the germline V gene (reference sequence). CDR3 loop: CASSLELAGVWGTGELFF. CDR3 bases: TGTGCCAGCAGCTTGGAACTAGCGGGAGTGTGGGGCACCGGGGAGCTGTTTTTT.

About this clone: The same CDR3 can be traced to other DNA sequences in this sample. This chain uses TRBV19 with TRBJ2-7; 11 bases line up with TRBD2. This CDR3 is built from 14 residues. In germline, CDR1 is LNHDA, CDR2 SQIVND (reference sequence). After removal of 3 bases from V and 3 bases from J, the junction contained 1 base not matched to a gene. CDR3 DNA sequence: TGTGCCAGTAGTATGGGACTAGCGGACTACGAGCAGTACTTC. It yields the protein CASSMGLADYEQYF.